This T cell receptor beta chain came from a study of T cells in Graves' hyperthyroidism and ophthalmopathy. This CDR3 is built from 15 residues. Germline V gives CDR1 SGHDN, CDR2 FVKESK. Trimming removed 4 bases from V and 7 bases from J, with 19 bases in between. Absence of ophthalmopathy progression within 18 months defined stable Graves' hyperthyroidism. RNA transcripts yielded amplified TCR beta CDR3 regions. A set of HTBI primers served as the primers for a first-round RT-PCR of the TCR CDR3. One entry per CDR3 protein results from TCRdb running MiXCR on the multiplex PCR reads. The table shows a few hundred thousand distinct CDR3 sequences, with about 15% occurring only once.

This sequence was found in a woman between 18 and 29 years old with Graves' hyperthyroidism. Sample: blood. The chain recombines TRBV14 with TRBJ1-2, with a weak D call TRBD1 (6 bases). The CDR3 sequence: CASSPEGGRGGGYTF. CDR3 in DNA: TGTGCCAGCAGCCCCGAGGGGGGGCGAGGCGGTGGCTACACCTTC. Using reference TRBV14 and TRBJ1-2 for the parts outside the CDR3, the full variable domain is EAGVTQFPSHSVIEKGQTVTLRCDPISGHDNLYWYRRVMGKEIKFLLHFVKESKQDESGMPNNRFLAERTGGTYSTLKVQPAELEDSGVYFCASSPEGGRGGGYTFGSGTRLTVV.